A single sample is the source of the 21 T cell receptor beta chains below, sequenced in a study of shared clonotypes between healthy human individuals. Profiling relied on immunoSEQ multiplex PCR, and the TCRdb table lists in-frame clones only, not all of them. The repertoire has hundreds of thousands of clones, roughly 96% of them found once; the top ten carry about 0.11%. Naive-designated CD8 cells lacked CD45RO, were positively enriched for CCR7, and omitted terminally differentiated effector memory CD45RA+ cells. Sequencing was performed on naive CD8+ T cells sorted from blood. These TCRs come from a woman aged 25 to 39 in good health.

V and J are TRBV28 and TRBJ1-2, with 7 bases aligning to TRBD1. V dropped 6 bases and J dropped 0; count of bases not matched to a gene: 7. Germline CDR1 reads MDHEN; CDR2 reads SYDVKM. There are 15 residues in the CDR3. DNA of the CDR3: TGTGCCAGCAGCCCGGGACAGCCTGCTAACTATGGCTACACCTTC. Its protein product is CASSPGQPANYGYTF.

The CDR3 spells CASSPTGQPNTEAFF. In DNA, the CDR3 is TGTGCCAGCAGCCCTACCGGACAACCCAACACTGAAGCTTTCTTT. V usage is TRBV11-2 and J usage is TRBJ1-1, with D perhaps matching TRBD1 (5 bases). This CDR3 region has 15 residues. Germline-derived CDR1 and CDR2 are SGHAT and FQNNGV. Trimming took off 5 bases at V and 2 bases at J, with 15 bases between the two ends.

J is TRBJ2-4 and V is TRBV2; 8 positions agree with TRBD2. Looked up from germline, CDR1 is SNHLY and CDR2 is FYNNEI. The CDR3 is 15 residues long. Trimming at V came to 3 bases and at J to 6 bases, leaving 7 bases not matched to a gene. CDR3 region: CASSEIQRERNIQYF. CDR3 nucleotide sequence: TGTGCCAGCAGTGAGATCCAGCGGGAGAGAAACATTCAGTACTTC.

This chain links TRBV7-9 with TRBJ2-1, with D maybe TRBD1 (5 bases). The CDR3 sequence is 15 residues long. V lost 1 base and J 2 bases, leaving 9 bases between the germline ends. CDR1 SEHNR and CDR2 FQNEAQ come from the germline V gene (reference sequence). CDR3 DNA sequence: TGTGCCAGCAGCTTAGGACAGATCACCTACAATGAGCAGTTCTTC. Translating it yields CASSLGQITYNEQFF.

The DNA for the CDR3 is TGTGCCAGCAGCGCATACTGGTCGGTCGTTGATGGGCCCCAGCATTTT. This encodes CASSAYWSVVDGPQHF. The chain combines TRBV7-2 with TRBJ1-5; D is undetermined. V was cut by 5 bases and J by 9 bases, with 23 bases left in between. Germline CDR1 and CDR2: SGHTA and FQGNSA. The CDR3 length is 16 residues.

V is TRBV4-1 and J is TRBJ2-3; possible D gene TRBD1, 5 bases. The CDR3 runs 18 residues. Germline assignment: CDR1 MGHRA and CDR2 YSYEKL. The V end was cut by 0 bases, the J end by 3 bases, with 19 bases between. This CDR3 reads CASSQDSEQGSRTDTQYF. DNA for the CDR3: TGCGCCAGCAGCCAAGATTCGGAGCAGGGTTCACGGACAGATACGCAGTATTTT.

V is TRBV19 and J is TRBJ2-7; D assignment may be TRBD1 or TRBD2 (5 bases each). This CDR3 region has 16 residues. Germline values: CDR1 LNHDA, CDR2 SQIVND (reference sequence). V gave up 5 bases and J gave up 3 bases, with 20 bases separating them. CDR3 DNA sequence: TGTGCCAGTAGTCCCCAGGGACGACTACCCATCTACGAGCAGTACTTC. Translated, it gives CASSPQGRLPIYEQYF.

V is TRBV4-2 and J is TRBJ1-1; unclear D gene. Germline lookup yields CDR1 LGHNA and CDR2 YNFKEQ. V shed 4 bases and J shed 1 base, with 10 bases lying between them. The CDR3 is made up of 14 amino acids. The chain's CDR3 is CASSLWHANTEAFF. CDR3 DNA: TGTGCCAGCAGCCTATGGCACGCGAACACTGAAGCTTTCTTT.

CDR3 in amino acids: CASSPGVSTDTQYF. The CDR3 DNA is TGTGCCAGCAGTCCTGGGGTTAGCACAGATACGCAGTATTTT. The genes are TRBV28 and TRBJ2-3; D is undetermined. V dropped 5 bases and J dropped 0 bases, with 9 bases sitting between them. The CDR3 length is 14 residues. Germline V gives CDR1 MDHEN, CDR2 SYDVKM.

The V and J genes are TRBV29-1 and TRBJ2-7; maybe TRBD2 (5 bases). Trimming took off 8 bases at V and 7 bases at J, with 15 bases between the two ends. Per the germline V gene, CDR1 is SQVTM and CDR2 is ANQGSEA. CDR3 length equals 11 residues. The CDR3 region has the DNA TGCAGCACACGTATACGAGGGGAGCAGTACTTC. Protein sequence: CSTRIRGEQYF.

The chain links TRBV5-1 to TRBJ1-2; TRBD1 aligns across 7 bases. CDR3 length equals 13 residues. The J segment lost 5 bases and the V segment lost 4 bases, leaving 5 bases of the junction unmatched. Per germline, CDR1 SGHRS and CDR2 YFSETQ. CDR3 protein: CASSAGTAYGYTF. CDR3 nucleotide sequence: TGCGCCAGCAGCGCCGGGACAGCTTATGGCTACACCTTC.

In the case of this clone: Other DNA variants within this sample encode the same CDR3. This sequence joins TRBV5-1 and TRBJ2-2, with D tentatively TRBD1 (6 bases). Between the trimmed V and J ends, which lost 0 bases and 2 bases, there was a span of 8 bases. The CDR3 is made up of 15 amino acids. The germline gives CDR1 SGHRS, CDR2 YFSETQ. CDR3: CASSLVQGNTGELFF. The CDR3 nucleotides read TGCGCCAGCAGCTTGGTACAGGGAAACACCGGGGAGCTGTTTTTT.

This clone was recorded once. The chain couples TRBV11-2 to TRBJ2-5; 11 nucleotides match TRBD2. The V and J ends lost 5 bases and 2 bases, in that order; junction bases with no gene match: 4. This CDR3 comprises 15 residues. Germline V gene sequence: CDR1 SGHAT, CDR2 FQNNGV. CDR3 DNA sequence: TGTGCCAGCAGCCCGGGACTAGCGGTACAAGAGACCCAGTACTTC. Residues: CASSPGLAVQETQYF.

The chain links TRBV2 to TRBJ2-3, with D perhaps TRBD1 (5 bases). Trimming cost V 6 bases and J 5 bases, with 12 bases left between them. The CDR3 extends over 13 amino acids. Germline V lookup: CDR1 SNHLY, CDR2 FYNNEI. The CDR3 region is CASSQSQGDTQYF. In DNA form, the CDR3 reads TGTGCCAGCAGCCAATCTCAGGGAGATACGCAGTATTTT. The full variable domain, its missing parts supplied by reference TRBV2 and TRBJ2-3, is EPEVTQTPSHQVTQMGQEVILRCVPISNHLYFYWYRQILGQKVEFLVSFYNNEISEKSEIFDDQFSVERPDGSNFTLKIRSTKLEDSAMYFCASSQSQGDTQYFGPGTRLTVL.

The chain joins TRBV19 to TRBJ2-1; D is ambiguous. CDR3 size: 11 residues. V lost 5 bases to trimming and J lost 8 bases, with 7 bases between them. Germline CDR1 and CDR2: LNHDA and SQIVND (reference sequence). Written as DNA, the CDR3 is TGTGCCAGTAGTCTCTTTTATGAGCAGTTCTTC. Translating it yields CASSLFYEQFF.

This clone has only one observation. V gene TRBV7-9 combines with J gene TRBJ2-5, with 7 positions matching TRBD2. Germline V gene lookup returns CDR1 SEHNR and CDR2 FQNEAQ (reference sequence). V lost 5 bases to trimming and J lost 1 base; unmatched junction nucleotides: 10. The CDR3 extends over 16 amino acids. For the CDR3, the DNA is TGTGCCAGCAGCCCCCCCCCGGGGGGACCCCAAGAGACCCAGTACTTC. It codes for CASSPPPGGPQETQYF. Using reference TRBV7-9 and TRBJ2-5 for the parts outside the CDR3, the full variable domain is DTGVSQNPRHKITKRGQNVTFRCDPISEHNRLYWYRQTLGQGPEFLTYFQNEAQLEKSRLLSDRFSAERPKGSFSTLEIQRTEQGDSAMYLCASSPPPGGPQETQYFGPGTRLLVL.

The rearrangement joins TRBV27 to TRBJ1-2; D gene uncertain. Germline-derived CDR1 and CDR2 are MNHEY and SMNVEV (reference sequence). Trimming removed 0 bases from V and 7 bases from J, with 12 bases in between. This CDR3 spans 14 amino acids. The CDR3 DNA is TGTGCCAGCAGTTTATCCAGAGGAGCGAGTGGCTACACCTTC. Its translation: CASSLSRGASGYTF.

The J gene is TRBJ1-2, the V gene TRBV15; 8 bases map to TRBD1. Per germline, CDR1 LNHNV and CDR2 YYDKDF (reference sequence). The V segment lost 0 bases and the J segment 4 bases; nucleotides outside the gene matches: 10. CDR3 size: 17 residues. The CDR3 region is CATSRDFRGQGTYGYTF. CDR3 bases: TGTGCCACCAGCAGAGATTTCCGAGGACAGGGAACCTATGGCTACACCTTC.

The V and J genes are TRBV6-5 and TRBJ2-4; 8 nucleotides agree with TRBD2. Germline lookup yields CDR1 MNHEY and CDR2 SVGAGI. Unmatched junction bases numbered 0, after V lost 8 bases and J lost 3 bases. The CDR3 totals 12 residues. The CDR3 sequence is CASRGGKNIQYF. CDR3 coding DNA: TGTGCCAGCCGGGGGGGCAAAAACATTCAGTACTTC.

The chain joins TRBV28 to TRBJ2-3; D uncertain. V shed 6 bases and J shed 2 bases, with 12 bases lying between them. The length of the CDR3 is 14 residues. Per germline, CDR1 MDHEN and CDR2 SYDVKM. CDR3 sequence reads: CASRQTGLTDTQYF. CDR3 coding DNA: TGTGCCAGCAGACAAACGGGTCTCACAGATACGCAGTATTTT. The complete variable domain, with remaining parts taken from reference TRBV28 and TRBJ2-3, reads DVKVTQSSRYLVKRTGEKVFLECVQDMDHENMFWYRQDPGLGLRLIYFSYDVKMKEKGDIPEGYSVSREKKERFSLILESASTNQTSMYLCASRQTGLTDTQYFGPGTRLTVL.

The V gene is TRBV28, the J gene TRBJ2-1; D gene unclear. V lost 4 bases and J 1 base, leaving 11 bases between the germline ends. The germline CDR1 and CDR2 sequences are MDHEN and SYDVKM. The CDR3 runs to 15 residues. The CDR3 DNA reads as TGTGCCAGCAGTTCCTCGGACCTTTCCTACAATGAGCAGTTCTTC. Translating it yields CASSSSDLSYNEQFF.